A selection of T cell receptor beta chains follows, all from one sample in a study of T-cell memory formation after mild COVID-19. TCRdb recomputed calls from the 5' RACE reads with MiXCR, one row per CDR3 protein. Of hundreds of thousands of distinct CDR3 sequences listed, roughly 22% are singletons. The material sequenced was PBMCs or a T cell subset sorted from them (not recorded which). These receptors were collected from an adult woman who had mild COVID-19 (a few samples of this study predate the infection). Cell type and time point are not known. The CDR3 runs from the conserved cysteine through the conserved F or W. The D gene is left open where the match is weak. Part of the rows lack a size; the others show once, few, many or a class for expanded clones.

v_gene,abundance,j_gene,d_gene,CDR3nt,CDR3aa
TRBV6-5,NA,TRBJ2-7,NA,TGTGCCAGCAGTTCACCCCTGGACAGTACCTACGAGCAGTACTTC,CASSSPLDSTYEQYF
TRBV15,many,TRBJ2-7,TRBD2,TGTGCCACCAGCGGCCCCGGGACTAGCTCCTACGAGCAGTACTTC,CATSGPGTSSYEQYF
TRBV7-3,few,TRBJ1-1,NA,TGTGCCAGCAGCTTAAATTCGGGTGAGAACACTGAAGCTTTCTTT,CASSLNSGENTEAFF
TRBV20-1,NA,TRBJ2-3,NA,TGCAGTGCTAGAGAAGGGAGTGCAGATACGCAGTATTTT,CSAREGSADTQYF
TRBV5-1,NA,TRBJ2-7,NA,TGCGCCAGCAGCGCGGGACCCGAGCAGTACTTC,CASSAGPEQYF
TRBV19,few,TRBJ2-7,NA,TGTGCCAGTAGTCCCCCGGGATCGACGAGGGACGAGCAGTACTTC,CASSPPGSTRDEQYF
TRBV30,NA,TRBJ1-3,NA,TGTGCCTGTCAGAACTCTGGAAACACCATATATTTT,CACQNSGNTIYF
TRBV20-1,once,TRBJ2-3,NA,TGCAGTGCTAGAGATACCCTTTATGCTAGCACAGATACGCAGTATTTT,CSARDTLYASTDTQYF
TRBV24-1,NA,TRBJ2-1,TRBD2,TGTGCCACCAGGGATAATAGCGGGAGGTACAATGAGCAGTTCTTC,CATRDNSGRYNEQFF
TRBV20-1,few,TRBJ2-4,NA,TGCAGTTGGTCGGCTGAGCGTAACAAAAACATTCAGTACTTC,CSWSAERNKNIQYF
TRBV6-6,NA,TRBJ1-1,NA,TGTGCCAGCAGTTATGGCTACAGAATGAACACTGAAGCTTTCTTT,CASSYGYRMNTEAFF
TRBV7-9,few,TRBJ2-7,NA,TGTGCCACCGTTCGAATTAAGCCACTCGACTCCTACGAGCAGTACTTC,CATVRIKPLDSYEQYF
TRBV12-3/TRBV12-4,few,TRBJ2-5,NA,TGTGCCAGCAGTTTCATCCTGCTAAGGGGGCCGGAGGGCGAGACCCAGTACTTC,CASSFILLRGPEGETQYF
TRBV6-5,NA,TRBJ2-7,NA,TGTGCCAGCAGTCCCTCAACAGGGCACTACGAGCAGTACTTC,CASSPSTGHYEQYF
TRBV27,NA,TRBJ2-7,TRBD2,TGTGCCAGCAGTTTAACTAGCGGGAGTGGCTCCTACGAGCAGTACTTC,CASSLTSGSGSYEQYF
TRBV29-1,few,TRBJ2-1,TRBD2,TGCAGCGTCGGTAGAGGGACTAGCGGCAATGAGCAGTTCTTC,CSVGRGTSGNEQFF
TRBV7-9,NA,TRBJ2-2,NA,TGTGCCAGCAGCTCGAAATACGCAGGCACCGGGGAGCTGTTTTTT,CASSSKYAGTGELFF
TRBV7-3,NA,TRBJ2-1,NA,TGTGCCAGCAGCTCGTACAATGGTTGGCAGTTCTTC,CASSSYNGWQFF
TRBV23-1,few,TRBJ2-5,TRBD1,TGCGCCAGCCCCCAGAGACAGGGGCCGTCCAGGCAGCAAGAGACCCAGTACTTC,CASPQRQGPSRQQETQYF
TRBV29-1,NA,TRBJ2-7,TRBD1,TGCAGCGTGACGGACAGGGTGTCCTACGAGCAGTACTTC,CSVTDRVSYEQYF
TRBV11-3,few,TRBJ2-2,NA,TGTGCCAGCAGAAATTACGGGACTGAGCTGTTTTTT,CASRNYGTELFF
TRBV15,few,TRBJ2-7,NA,TGTGCCACCAGCAGACACTCGGGCGAGCAGTACTTC,CATSRHSGEQYF
TRBV12-3/TRBV12-4,few,TRBJ1-2,NA,TGTGCCAGCAGTTTTCGTCTTCAGGGGAGAGGTGGCTACACCTTC,CASSFRLQGRGGYTF
TRBV7-9,few,TRBJ2-1,NA,TGTGCCAGCAGCCCGACTGGGCAGGGGAACTACAATGAGCAGTTCTTC,CASSPTGQGNYNEQFF
TRBV20-1,NA,TRBJ1-2,NA,TGCAGTGCTAGTCCCCGGAGTAACTATGGCTACACCTTC,CSASPRSNYGYTF
TRBV5-1,many,TRBJ2-5,TRBD1,TGCGCCAGCAGCCCGGACAGGGTTGGGCAAGAGACCCAGTACTTC,CASSPDRVGQETQYF
TRBV6-1,NA,TRBJ2-3,NA,TGTGCCAGCAGTGAATCCCCAGGCACAGATACGCAGTATTTT,CASSESPGTDTQYF
TRBV5-1,few,TRBJ2-1,NA,TGCGCCAGCAGCTTGGGCGCCGGGTACGATGAGCAGTTCTTC,CASSLGAGYDEQFF
TRBV19,NA,TRBJ2-1,TRBD2,TGTGCCAGTACCCTTAGCGGGGGCTTAGGGAATGAGCAGTTCTTC,CASTLSGGLGNEQFF
TRBV10-3,NA,TRBJ1-3,NA,TGTGCCATCAGTGTCGGGGGGCAAGGAAACACCATATATTTT,CAISVGGQGNTIYF
TRBV24-1,many,TRBJ2-5,NA,TGTGCCACCAGTGATTACCAAGGGGGGACCCAGTACTTC,CATSDYQGGTQYF
TRBV5-1,few,TRBJ2-1,NA,TGCGCCAGCAGCCCCCTATGGAGTTCCTACAATGAGCAGTTCTTC,CASSPLWSSYNEQFF
TRBV12-3/TRBV12-4,NA,TRBJ1-1,NA,TGTGCCAGCAGTTTAAAGGGGGAGAACACTGAAGCTTTCTTT,CASSLKGENTEAFF
TRBV6-5,NA,TRBJ2-1,TRBD2,TGTGCCAGCAGCTTAGCGGGGGCCCCCGATGAGCAGTTCTTC,CASSLAGAPDEQFF
TRBV29-1,few,TRBJ2-7,TRBD2,TGCAGCGTTGAAGGGACTAGCGGGTCCGCCTACGAGCAGTACTTC,CSVEGTSGSAYEQYF
TRBV30,few,TRBJ1-1,NA,TGTGCCTGGAGTCGCCAGGGTGGGGGAGTTGTAGCTTTCTTT,CAWSRQGGGVVAFF
TRBV5-1,NA,TRBJ2-1,NA,TGCGCCAGCAGCCCTACTGTTCGGGACAGGGGACTAGCGGCCTACAATGAGCAGTTCTTC,CASSPTVRDRGLAAYNEQFF
TRBV25-1,NA,TRBJ1-1,NA,TGTGCCAGCAGTGAATATGGGAACGGGGCTTTCTTT,CASSEYGNGAFF
TRBV29-1,NA,TRBJ1-3,NA,TGCAGCGTTGGTGACAATCTCATCTCTGGAAACACCATATATTTT,CSVGDNLISGNTIYF
TRBV5-1,NA,TRBJ2-5,NA,TGCGCCAGCAGCTCCGAGGGAACGGGGTGGGGGCACCAAGAGACCCAGTACTTC,CASSSEGTGWGHQETQYF
TRBV9,NA,TRBJ2-1,NA,TGTGCCAGCAGCGTGGGACCGGGGGAATCCTACAATGAGCAGTTCTTC,CASSVGPGESYNEQFF
TRBV6-1,NA,TRBJ1-2,NA,TGTGCCAGCAGCGCCGCCCCCGGGCCCCCCTCGGGGGGCTACACCTTC,CASSAAPGPPSGGYTF
TRBV4-2,NA,TRBJ2-7,NA,TGTGCCAGCAGCCAAGATTGGGCCGCTACGACCTACGAGCAGTACTTC,CASSQDWAATTYEQYF
TRBV19,NA,TRBJ2-7,NA,TGTGCCAGTAGCATAGAGGGCACCAACGGCAAGCAGTACTTC,CASSIEGTNGKQYF
TRBV7-6,few,TRBJ2-7,NA,TGTGCCAGCAGCTCCCCGGGATCAAGTGTCTACGAGCAGTACTTC,CASSSPGSSVYEQYF
TRBV5-5,many,TRBJ1-1,NA,TGTGCCAGCAGCCGAACACAGGTGGGGAACACTGAAGCTTTCTTT,CASSRTQVGNTEAFF
TRBV6-5,few,TRBJ2-7,NA,TGTGCCAGCAGTGCCGAGCGCGGGTACCTCTCCTACGAGCAGTACTTC,CASSAERGYLSYEQYF
TRBV15,few,TRBJ2-4,NA,TGTGCCACCAGCAGAGGCAGGGGGGGAAACATTCAGTACTTC,CATSRGRGGNIQYF
TRBV7-2,NA,TRBJ1-1,NA,TGTGCCAGCAGCACGGTTTGGGGGCGAAACACTGAAGCTTTCTTT,CASSTVWGRNTEAFF
TRBV12-5,few,TRBJ2-3,NA,TGTGCTAGTGGTTTGGTCCAGCCGCGTACGCAGTATTTT,CASGLVQPRTQYF
TRBV15,NA,TRBJ2-3,TRBD2,TGTGCCACCAGCAGAAAGACTAGCGGCACAGATACGCAGTATTTT,CATSRKTSGTDTQYF
TRBV6-1,few,TRBJ2-2,NA,TGTGCCAGCCCAGACCCGTCGCGCAAGAACACCGGGGAGCTGTTTTTT,CASPDPSRKNTGELFF
TRBV7-3,few,TRBJ2-1,NA,TGTGCCAGCAGCTTTGATTCTGGAAGGCCCTACAATGAGCAGTTCTTC,CASSFDSGRPYNEQFF
TRBV9,NA,TRBJ2-5,TRBD2,TGTGCCAGCAGCGTATACGGACTAGCGGGTGATCAAGAGACCCAGTACTTC,CASSVYGLAGDQETQYF
TRBV6-2/TRBV6-3,NA,TRBJ2-3,NA,TGTGCCAGCAAGTCGGCAGGGAGCACAGATACGCAGTATTTT,CASKSAGSTDTQYF
TRBV6-5,few,TRBJ1-2,TRBD1,TGTGCCAGCAGCCGTACAGGGGGCCCCTATGGCTACACCTTC,CASSRTGGPYGYTF
TRBV27,few,TRBJ2-2,NA,TGTGCCAGCCAACCTATGGGGACTGGGGACACCGGGGAGCTGTTTTTT,CASQPMGTGDTGELFF
TRBV12-3/TRBV12-4,few,TRBJ2-5,NA,TGTGCCAGCACCTCCCGGTGGGCAGGACAAGAGACCCAGTACTTC,CASTSRWAGQETQYF
TRBV7-2,NA,TRBJ2-5,NA,TGTGCCAGCGCTTACGGACAAGGAACCCAGTACTTC,CASAYGQGTQYF
TRBV5-1,few,TRBJ2-7,NA,TGCGCCAGCAGCGCACAAATATCGGGACATACCTACGAGCAGTACTTC,CASSAQISGHTYEQYF